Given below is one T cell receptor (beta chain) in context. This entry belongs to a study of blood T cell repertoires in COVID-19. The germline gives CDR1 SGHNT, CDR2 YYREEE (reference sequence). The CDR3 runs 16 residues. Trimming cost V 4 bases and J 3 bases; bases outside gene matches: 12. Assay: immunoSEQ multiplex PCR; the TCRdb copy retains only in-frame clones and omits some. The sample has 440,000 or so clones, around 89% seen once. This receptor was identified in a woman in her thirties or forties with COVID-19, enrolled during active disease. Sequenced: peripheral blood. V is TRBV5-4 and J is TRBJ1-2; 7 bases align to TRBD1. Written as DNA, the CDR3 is TGTGCCAGCAGCACGATGACAGGGCGGGCGGACTATGGCTACACCTTC. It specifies CASSTMTGRADYGYTF.